This TCR beta chain was retrieved from a study of cytomegalovirus exposure and HLA in healthy donors. Background on the study: In an early release, HLA-typed donors contributed roughly 85 million unique TCR sequences. Findings of the study overall: The study designated fewer than 200 TCR beta chains cytomegalovirus-associated. As was reported, the classifier diagnosed cytomegalovirus status with high specificity and sensitivity.

Germline assignment: CDR1 LGHNA and CDR2 YSLEER. The CDR3 runs to 17 residues. V was shortened by 0 bases and J by 8 bases, with 22 bases between the two germline ends. A multiplex PCR was run with 60 Vbeta primers and 13 Jbeta primers. This table comes from immunoSEQ multiplex PCR, and its TCRdb copy is limited to in-frame clones, with some not included. The sample carries around 90,000 clones, about 68% recorded once. As for this clone: No antigen is known for it.

Though nominally healthy at sampling, donors likely had unrecorded immune exposures. The clonotype was recovered from a human donor in good health. V usage is TRBV4-3 and J usage is TRBJ1-2; unclear D gene. Sequenced material: PBMCs. CDR3 protein: CASSQEEGRSSLRGYTF. For the CDR3, the DNA is TGCGCCAGCAGCCAAGAGGAAGGGAGATCCTCCCTTCGAGGCTACACCTTC.